This entry is about one T cell receptor beta chain. There is no known antigen for this receptor. It has no much larger one-base neighbor in the sample; base qualities were not kept. Library prep was done by 5' RACE. A second roughly 6 to 11 cycle PCR used a sample-barcoded 5' primer and a J-beta primer mix. A template-switch 5' adaptor carrying 12 random nucleotides introduced a unique molecular identifier onto each TCR beta cDNA molecule. At least 2.5 million CDR3-containing paired-end reads were obtained from each sample. The Mint cDNA synthesis kit, primed by a TRBC-specific oligonucleotide, was used to synthesize first-strand cDNA from all RNA. Following uracil-DNA glycosylase treatment, a first 18-cycle PCR with universal primers M1SS and BC2_uni_R was performed on all cDNA. The paper's processing steps were these. Each sample was normalized by randomly selecting 1 million high-quality reads, each carrying a distinct molecular identifier. Instead of being binned into consensus sequences, reads that shared molecular identifiers were thrown out. MiTCR, set to a Q25 quality threshold and the strictest error-elimination algorithm, was used for CDR3 identification, clonotype clustering and error correction. A nonparametric unseen species model using Euler transformation provided a lower-bound estimate of total TCR beta diversity. TCRdb took the public reads, trimmed them with fastp at Q25, ran MiXCR for clone calling and kept in-frame beta chains. Identical CDR3 protein sequences are pooled into one entry, listed with their most common genes and DNA. The authors' filters were not applied to this entry. Counted in this sample were around 1,900,000 distinct CDR3 sequences; roughly 43% of them appeared once. The ten largest make up more than 20% of the sample.

This sample stems from a study of blood T cells in healthy people across ages (dated by TCRdb to between 2014 and 2016). As for the study more broadly: In model experiments, template switching captured about one uniquely barcoded TCR beta cDNA molecule for every two T cells. Age-related changes in TCR beta repertoire diversity were measured in the study by deep sequencing normalized with unique cDNA molecular identifiers. Donors were grouped into four age groups: young (average 16 years), middle-aged (around 39), aged (around 66) and long-lived (around 82). Donors of different ages were randomly distributed across sequencing lanes to avoid experimental bias. Two additional independent replicas of 1 million unique cDNA reads from the same blood draw were analyzed for two donors (one aged 18 to 30 and one aged 80 or older). What the research found in general, with its limitations: The percentage of naive T cells measured by flow cytometry correlated strongly with observed TCR beta diversity. Observed TCR beta diversity per million T cells fell roughly linearly with age, and a significant reduction was already apparent by age about 38. Estimates of total diversity from one million sequenced T cells were regarded as lower bounds and underestimates. The long-lived group showed more naive CD4+ T cells, fewer expanded clones and increased TCR diversity than the aged group, suggesting age selection. Because the CMV infection status of the donors was unknown, age-related changes in expanded clonotypes may potentially have been confounded. Bulk unsorted PBMC profiling prevented conclusive comparison of naive and antigen-experienced compartments.

The roughly 42 donors, aged about 6 to 95 years, were systemically healthy Caucasian individuals from Russia. Each donor gave about 9.2 milliliters of peripheral blood, drawn into EDTA-treated Vacutainer tubes. Ficoll-Paque density-gradient centrifugation was used to isolate PBMCs, with at least 7 million per sample. Trizol reagent was used to extract total RNA from PBMCs, with at least 6 micrograms per sample. Naive CD45RAhigh/CD27high T cell percentages were measured by flow cytometry on a PBMC aliquot from every donor. From the cysteine through the phenylalanine, the CDR3 covers 16 amino acids. Kept here is only the CDR3 DNA, which spans 48 bases and is read in frame from base 1. The germline V gene specifies MRHNA as CDR1 and SNTAGT as CDR2. Here V drops 3 bases and J drops 4 bases, and the junction holds 8 bases not matched to any gene.

The chain joins TRBV6-4 to TRBJ2-1; 8 middle bases align to TRBD1. Sequencing used blood. This receptor was obtained from a human donor in good health. This receptor has the CDR3 CASSETGEVVYNEQFF. In nucleotide form, the sequence is TGTGCCAGCAGTGAGACAGGGGAAGTCGTATACAATGAGCAGTTCTTC.